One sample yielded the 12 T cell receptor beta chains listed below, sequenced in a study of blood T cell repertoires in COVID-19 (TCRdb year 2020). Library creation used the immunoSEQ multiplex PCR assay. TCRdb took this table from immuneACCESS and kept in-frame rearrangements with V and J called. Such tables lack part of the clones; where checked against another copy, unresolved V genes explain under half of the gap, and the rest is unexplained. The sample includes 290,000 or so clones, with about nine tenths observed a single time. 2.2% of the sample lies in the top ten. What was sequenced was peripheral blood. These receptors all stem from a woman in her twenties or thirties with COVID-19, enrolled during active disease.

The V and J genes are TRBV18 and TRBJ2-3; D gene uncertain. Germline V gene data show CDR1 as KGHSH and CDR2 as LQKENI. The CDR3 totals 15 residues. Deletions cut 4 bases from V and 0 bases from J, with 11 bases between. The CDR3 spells CASSLSQISTDTQYF. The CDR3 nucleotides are TGTGCCAGCTCACTTTCCCAGATAAGCACAGATACGCAGTATTTT.

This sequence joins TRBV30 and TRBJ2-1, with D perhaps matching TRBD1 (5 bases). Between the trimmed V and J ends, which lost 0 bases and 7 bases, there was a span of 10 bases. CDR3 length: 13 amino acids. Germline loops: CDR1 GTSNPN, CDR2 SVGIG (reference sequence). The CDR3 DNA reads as TGTGCCTGGAGTGTACAGGCGAGGAATGAGCAGTTCTTC. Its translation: CAWSVQARNEQFF.

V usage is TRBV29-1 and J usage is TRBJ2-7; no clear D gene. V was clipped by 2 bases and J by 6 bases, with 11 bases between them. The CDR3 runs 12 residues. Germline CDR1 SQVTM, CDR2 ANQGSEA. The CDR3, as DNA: TGCAGCGTTGAACTGCAGGTGGGCGAGCAGTACTTC. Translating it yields CSVELQVGEQYF.

This CDR3 is CASSLGGPGELFF. CDR3 DNA sequence: TGTGCCAGCAGCTTAGGAGGGCCCGGGGAGCTGTTTTTT. The chain employs TRBV11-3 and TRBJ2-2, with a weak D call TRBD2 (5 bases). V was clipped by 1 base and J by 6 bases, with 6 bases between them. The CDR3 has 13 amino acids. In germline, CDR1 is SGHNT, CDR2 YENEEA. The full variable domain, completed using reference TRBV11-3 and TRBJ2-2, is EAGVVQSPRYKIIEKKQPVAFWCNPISGHNTLYWYLQNLGQGPELLIRYENEEAVDDSQLPKDRFSAERLKGVDSTLKIQPAELGDSAVYLCASSLGGPGELFFGEGSRLTVL.

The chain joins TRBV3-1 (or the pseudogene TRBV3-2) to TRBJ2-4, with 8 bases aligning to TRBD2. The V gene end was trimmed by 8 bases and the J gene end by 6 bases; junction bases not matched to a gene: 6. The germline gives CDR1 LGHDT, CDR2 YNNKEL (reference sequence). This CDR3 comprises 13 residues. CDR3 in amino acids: CASGGGTRNIQYF. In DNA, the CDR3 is TGTGCCAGCGGCGGGGGGACCCGAAACATTCAGTACTTC.

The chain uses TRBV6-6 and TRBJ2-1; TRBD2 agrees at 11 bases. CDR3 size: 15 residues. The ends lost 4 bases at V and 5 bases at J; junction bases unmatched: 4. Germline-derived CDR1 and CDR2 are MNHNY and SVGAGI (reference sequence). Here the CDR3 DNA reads TGTGCCAGCAGTTCCGGGACTAGCGGCCACAATGAGCAGTTCTTC. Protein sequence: CASSSGTSGHNEQFF.

The CDR3 DNA is TGTGCCAGCAGCTTAAGACTAGCGGGAGGCTATGAGCAGTTCTTC. Translating gives CASSLRLAGGYEQFF. The rearrangement links TRBV13 to TRBJ2-1; TRBD2 matches at 13 bases. J lost 8 bases, V lost 2 bases, and 3 bases had no gene match. This CDR3 region has 15 residues. Germline CDR1 PRHDT, CDR2 FYEKMQ (reference sequence). Using reference TRBV13 and TRBJ2-1 for the parts outside the CDR3, the full variable domain is AAGVIQSPRHLIKEKRETATLKCYPIPRHDTVYWYQQGPGQDPQFLISFYEKMQSDKGSIPDRFSAQQFSDYHSELNMSSLELGDSALYFCASSLRLAGGYEQFFGPGTRLTVL.

In DNA form, the CDR3 reads TGTGCCAGCAGCACGGGACAGGGCTATGGCTACACCTTC. Amino acids: CASSTGQGYGYTF. This chain joins TRBV27 and TRBJ1-2; TRBD1 matches at 9 bases. V gave up 6 bases and J gave up 4 bases; unmatched junction bases: 3. CDR1 and CDR2 (germline): MNHEY, SMNVEV (reference sequence). This CDR3 region has 13 residues.

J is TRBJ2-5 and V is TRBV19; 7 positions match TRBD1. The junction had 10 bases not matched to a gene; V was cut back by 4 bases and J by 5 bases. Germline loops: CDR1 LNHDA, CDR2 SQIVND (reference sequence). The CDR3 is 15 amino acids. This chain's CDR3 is CASSTPGTELETQYF. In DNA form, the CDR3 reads TGTGCCAGTAGTACACCCGGGACAGAACTGGAGACCCAGTACTTC.

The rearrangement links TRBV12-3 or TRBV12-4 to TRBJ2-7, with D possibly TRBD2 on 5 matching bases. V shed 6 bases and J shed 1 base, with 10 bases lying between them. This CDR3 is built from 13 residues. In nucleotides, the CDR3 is TGTGCCAGCAGAAAACTAGATTCCTACGAGCAGTACTTC. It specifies CASRKLDSYEQYF.

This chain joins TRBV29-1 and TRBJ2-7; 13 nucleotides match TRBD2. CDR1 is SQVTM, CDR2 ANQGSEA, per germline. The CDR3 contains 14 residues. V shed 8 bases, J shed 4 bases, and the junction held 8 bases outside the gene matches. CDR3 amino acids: CSFFGTSGTYEQYF. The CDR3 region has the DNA TGCAGCTTCTTCGGGACTAGCGGGACATACGAGCAGTACTTC.

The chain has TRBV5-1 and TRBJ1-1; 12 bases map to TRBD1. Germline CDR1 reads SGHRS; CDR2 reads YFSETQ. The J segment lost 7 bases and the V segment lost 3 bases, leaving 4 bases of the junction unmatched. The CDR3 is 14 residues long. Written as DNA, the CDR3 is TGCGCCAGCAGCTGGGGGACAGGGGGCTATGAAGCTTTCTTT. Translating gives CASSWGTGGYEAFF. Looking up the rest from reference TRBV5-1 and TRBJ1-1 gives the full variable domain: KAGVTQTPRYLIKTRGQQVTLSCSPISGHRSVSWYQQTPGQGLQFLFEYFSETQRNKGNFPGRFSGRQFSNSRSEMNVSTLELGDSALYLCASSWGTGGYEAFFGQGTRLTVV.